This T cell receptor beta chain originates from a study of siplizumab effects on memory and regulatory T cells. Study-level findings and limits: Suppressive activity of Tregs proliferating in siplizumab cultures remained unconfirmed.

Points on this clone: Its antigen is not identified.

The CDR3 has 17 amino acids. Germline values: CDR1 SGHVS, CDR2 FQNEAQ. With 1 base clipped from V and 10 bases from J, the junction kept 10 bases outside the gene matches. Mixed lymphocyte reaction cells were cocultured at 37°C for 6 to 7 days. Libraries were prepared by immunoSEQ multiplex PCR; TCRdb keeps only in-frame clonotypes and omits some of them. The top ten hold around 5.8% of the sample, which has approximately 20,000 clones, approximately 44% seen once. The sample taken for sequencing was CFSE-low (dividing) CD4+ T cells sorted from an allogeneic mixed lymphocyte reaction. This clonotype was obtained from a human donor in good health; the cells came from an allogeneic mixed lymphocyte reaction. Some clones in this sample may be carry-over from other donors' samples. J is TRBJ1-6 and V is TRBV7-8; 10 bases map to TRBD1. CDR3 nucleotide sequence: TGTGCCAGCAGCTTAGTTTGGACAGGGGGAGTTCGATCACCCCTCCACTTT. The encoded protein is CASSLVWTGGVRSPLHF.